This TCR beta chain comes out of a study of post-analysis software for immune sequencing data. Unique molecular identifiers had been added to the TCR beta cDNA libraries. TCRdb reprocessed the PCR reads via MiXCR and lists one record per CDR3 protein. The sample holds more than 450,000 distinct CDR3 sequences, roughly 40% seen once. This clonotype appeared a few times. Its antigen remains unknown. This CDR3 contains 14 residues. V gave up 6 bases and J gave up 0 bases, with 14 bases separating them. From germline, CDR1 is SQVTM and CDR2 ANQGSEA. Findings and limits, study-wide: Strong co-clustering by F measure linked samples that shared a preparation batch. A significant reduction in normalized Chao1 diversity was observed in multiple sclerosis patients versus controls. The five TRBV segments detected at higher frequency in patients than in controls included TRBV5-6, TRBV5-1 and TRBV20-1.

The chain employs TRBV29-1 and TRBJ1-2; D unresolved. The receptor comes from a girl aged 5 to 17 with multiple sclerosis. Sequencing was done on a sample of blood. CDR3 coding DNA: TGCAGCGTAGGTCAACTCCTTTCTAACTATGGCTACACCTTC. It is translated as CSVGQLLSNYGYTF. The full variable domain, completed using reference TRBV29-1 and TRBJ1-2, is SAVISQKPSRDICQRGTSLTIQCQVDSQVTMMFWYRQQPGQSLTLIATANQGSEATYESGFVIDKFPISRPNLTFSTLTVSNMSPEDSSIYLCSVGQLLSNYGYTFGSGTRLTVV.